Here is one T cell receptor beta chain with its context. As yet, its antigen is unknown. The record originates from a study of vaccination effects on CD4 cells after COVID-19. Study-level information: Following the second dose by a median of 72 days, the post-vaccine samples were obtained. Study-level findings and limits: Infection-derived and vaccine-derived clones contracted markedly late after vaccination.

The ViraFEST assay expanded antigen-specific CD4+ T cells with viral peptide pools before sequencing. When around nine days of culture had elapsed, CD4+ T cells were isolated. Vaccine administered to participants consisted of two doses of either BNT162b2 or mRNA-1273. Among the vaccine recipients, none had a prior SARS-CoV-2 infection, and nucleocapsid antibodies were negative. Half the medium was replaced with IL-2 medium on days 3 and 7. Assay used: immunoSEQ multiplex PCR; TCRdb lists only in-frame clones, some missing. The sample records around 67,000 clones, about 86% being singletons. CDR3 length: 15 residues. CDR1 SGHTA and CDR2 FQGTGA come from the germline V gene. V lost 1 base, J lost 0 bases, and 4 bases lay in between.

The TCR comes from a human donor who received a COVID-19 vaccine. The chain couples TRBV7-3 to TRBJ2-6; D ambiguous. This specimen consisted of CD4+ T cells from PBMCs cultured with HCoV-229E spike peptides, obtained after COVID-19 vaccination. As DNA, the CDR3 is TGTGCCAGCAGCTTAATCCCCTCTGGGGCCAACGTCCTGACTTTC. Protein: CASSLIPSGANVLTF.